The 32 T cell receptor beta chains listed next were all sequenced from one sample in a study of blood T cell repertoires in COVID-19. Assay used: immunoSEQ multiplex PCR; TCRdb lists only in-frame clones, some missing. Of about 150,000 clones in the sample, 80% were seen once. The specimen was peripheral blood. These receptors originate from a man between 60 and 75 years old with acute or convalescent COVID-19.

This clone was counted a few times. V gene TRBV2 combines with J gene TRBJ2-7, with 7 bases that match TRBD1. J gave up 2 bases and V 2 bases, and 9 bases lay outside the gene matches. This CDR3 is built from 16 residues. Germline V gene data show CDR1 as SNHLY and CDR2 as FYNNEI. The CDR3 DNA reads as TGTGCCAGCAGTGAAAGAGGACAGGTCCTAACCTACGAGCAGTACTTC. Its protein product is CASSERGQVLTYEQYF.

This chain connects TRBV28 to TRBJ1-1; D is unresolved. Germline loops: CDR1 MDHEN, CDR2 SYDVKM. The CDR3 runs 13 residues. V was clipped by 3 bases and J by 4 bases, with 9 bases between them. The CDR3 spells CASSFSGSTEAFF. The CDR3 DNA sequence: TGTGCCAGCAGTTTCTCGGGGAGCACTGAAGCTTTCTTT.

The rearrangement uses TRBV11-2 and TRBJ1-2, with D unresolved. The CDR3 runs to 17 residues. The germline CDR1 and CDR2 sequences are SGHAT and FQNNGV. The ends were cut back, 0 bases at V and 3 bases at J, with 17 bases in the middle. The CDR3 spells CASSLDPALALYYGYTF. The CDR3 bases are TGTGCCAGCAGCTTAGACCCAGCTCTAGCCTTATACTATGGCTACACCTTC. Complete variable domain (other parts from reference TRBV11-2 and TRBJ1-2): EAGVAQSPRYKIIEKRQSVAFWCNPISGHATLYWYQQILGQGPKLLIQFQNNGVVDDSQLPKDRFSAERLKGVDSTLKIQPAKLEDSAVYLCASSLDPALALYYGYTFGSGTRLTVV.

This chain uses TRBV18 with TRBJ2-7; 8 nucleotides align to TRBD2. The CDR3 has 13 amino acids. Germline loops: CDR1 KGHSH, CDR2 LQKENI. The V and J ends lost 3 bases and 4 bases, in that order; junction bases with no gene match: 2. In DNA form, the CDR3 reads TGTGCCAGCTCACCGGAGCGGGAGTACGAGCAGTACTTC. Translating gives CASSPEREYEQYF.

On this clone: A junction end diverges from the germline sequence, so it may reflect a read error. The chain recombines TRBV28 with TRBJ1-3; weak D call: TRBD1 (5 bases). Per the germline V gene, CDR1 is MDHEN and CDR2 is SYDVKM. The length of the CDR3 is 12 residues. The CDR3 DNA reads TGTGCCAGCCAGGGCTCTGAAAACACCATATATTTT. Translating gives CASQGSENTIYF.

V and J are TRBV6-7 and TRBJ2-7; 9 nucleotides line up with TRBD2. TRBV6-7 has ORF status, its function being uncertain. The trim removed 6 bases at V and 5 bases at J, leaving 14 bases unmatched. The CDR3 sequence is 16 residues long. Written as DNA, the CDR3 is TGTGCCAGCAGAACCGGGCGGGAGGGCCCTCTGGACGAGCAGTACTTC. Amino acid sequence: CASRTGREGPLDEQYF.

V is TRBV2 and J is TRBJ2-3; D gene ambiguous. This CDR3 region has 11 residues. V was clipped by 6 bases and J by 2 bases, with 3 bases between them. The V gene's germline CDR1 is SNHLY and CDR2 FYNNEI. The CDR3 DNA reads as TGTGCCAGCAGCAACACAGATACGCAGTATTTT. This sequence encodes CASSNTDTQYF.

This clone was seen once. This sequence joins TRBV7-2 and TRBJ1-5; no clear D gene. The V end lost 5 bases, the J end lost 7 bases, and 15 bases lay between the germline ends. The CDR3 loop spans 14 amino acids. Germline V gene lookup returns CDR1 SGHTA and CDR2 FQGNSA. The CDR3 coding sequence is TGTGCCAGCAGCGAGGTAGGATCGGGACAGCCCCAGCATTTT. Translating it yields CASSEVGSGQPQHF.

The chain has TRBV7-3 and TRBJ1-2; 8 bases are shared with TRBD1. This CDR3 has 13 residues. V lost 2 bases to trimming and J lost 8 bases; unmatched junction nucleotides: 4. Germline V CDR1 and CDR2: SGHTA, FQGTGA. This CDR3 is CASSLDRGSGYTF. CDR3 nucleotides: TGTGCCAGCAGCTTAGACAGGGGAAGCGGCTACACCTTC.

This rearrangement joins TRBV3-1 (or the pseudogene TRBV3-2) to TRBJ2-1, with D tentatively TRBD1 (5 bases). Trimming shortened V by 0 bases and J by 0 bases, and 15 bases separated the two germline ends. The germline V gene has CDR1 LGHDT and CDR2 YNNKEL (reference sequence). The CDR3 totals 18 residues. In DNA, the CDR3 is TGTGCCAGCAGCCAAGATTTGGTGGCAGGGTACTCCTACAATGAGCAGTTCTTC. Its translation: CASSQDLVAGYSYNEQFF.

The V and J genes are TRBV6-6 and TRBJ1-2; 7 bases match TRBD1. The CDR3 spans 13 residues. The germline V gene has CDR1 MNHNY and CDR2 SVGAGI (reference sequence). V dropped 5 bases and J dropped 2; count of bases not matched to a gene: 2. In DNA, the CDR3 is TGTGCCAGCAGTCAGGGACAGAACTATGGCTACACCTTC. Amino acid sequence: CASSQGQNYGYTF.

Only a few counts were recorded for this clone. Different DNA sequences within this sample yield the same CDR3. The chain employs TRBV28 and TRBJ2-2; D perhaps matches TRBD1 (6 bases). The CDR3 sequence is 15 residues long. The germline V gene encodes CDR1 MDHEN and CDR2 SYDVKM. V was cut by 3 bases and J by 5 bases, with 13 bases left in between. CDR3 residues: CASSFAQGRTGELFF. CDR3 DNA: TGTGCCAGCAGTTTTGCCCAGGGGCGGACCGGGGAGCTGTTTTTT.

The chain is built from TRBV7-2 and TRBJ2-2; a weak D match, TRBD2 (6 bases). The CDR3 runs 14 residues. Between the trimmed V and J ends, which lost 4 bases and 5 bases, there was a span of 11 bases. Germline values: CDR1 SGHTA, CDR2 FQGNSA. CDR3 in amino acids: CASSSLGGTGELFF. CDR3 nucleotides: TGTGCCAGCAGCTCCTTGGGGGGAACCGGGGAGCTGTTTTTT.

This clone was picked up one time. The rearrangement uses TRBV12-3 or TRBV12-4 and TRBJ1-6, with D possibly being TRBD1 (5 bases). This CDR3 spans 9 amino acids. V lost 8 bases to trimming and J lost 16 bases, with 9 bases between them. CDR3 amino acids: CASGAGLHF. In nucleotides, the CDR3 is TGTGCCAGCGGGGCAGGGCTCCACTTT.

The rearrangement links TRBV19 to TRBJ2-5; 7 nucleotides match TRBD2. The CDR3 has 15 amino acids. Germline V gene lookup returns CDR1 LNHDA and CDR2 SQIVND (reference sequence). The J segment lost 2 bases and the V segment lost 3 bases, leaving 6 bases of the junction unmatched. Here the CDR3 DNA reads TGTGCCAGTAGTATCCCGGCTAGCGGTCAAGAGACCCAGTACTTC. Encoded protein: CASSIPASGQETQYF.

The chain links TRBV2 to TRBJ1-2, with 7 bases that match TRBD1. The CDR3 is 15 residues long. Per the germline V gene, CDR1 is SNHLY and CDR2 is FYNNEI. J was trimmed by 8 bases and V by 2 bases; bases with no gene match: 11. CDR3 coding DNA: TGTGCCAGCAGTGAAACTACAGGGGTGGTGCAGGGCTACACCTTC. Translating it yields CASSETTGVVQGYTF.

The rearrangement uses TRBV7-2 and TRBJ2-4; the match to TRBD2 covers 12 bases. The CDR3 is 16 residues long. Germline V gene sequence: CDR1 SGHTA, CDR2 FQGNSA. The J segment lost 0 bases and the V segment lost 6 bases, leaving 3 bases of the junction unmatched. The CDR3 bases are TGTGCCAGCAGTCAGGGACTAGCGGGAGCCAAAAACATTCAGTACTTC. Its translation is CASSQGLAGAKNIQYF.

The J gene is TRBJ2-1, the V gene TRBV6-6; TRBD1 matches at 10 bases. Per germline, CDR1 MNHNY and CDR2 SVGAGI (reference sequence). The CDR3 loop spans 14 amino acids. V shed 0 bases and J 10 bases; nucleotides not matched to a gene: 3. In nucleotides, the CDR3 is TGTGCCAGCAGTTACTCGACGGACAGGGGGGAGCAGTTCTTC. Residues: CASSYSTDRGEQFF.

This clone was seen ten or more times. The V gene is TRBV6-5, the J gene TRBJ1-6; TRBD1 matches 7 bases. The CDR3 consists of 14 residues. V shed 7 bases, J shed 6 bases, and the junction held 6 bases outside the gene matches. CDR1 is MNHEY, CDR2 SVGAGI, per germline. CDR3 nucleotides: TGTGCCAGCATGGGCTACAGGGGTAATTCACCCCTCCACTTT. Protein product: CASMGYRGNSPLHF.

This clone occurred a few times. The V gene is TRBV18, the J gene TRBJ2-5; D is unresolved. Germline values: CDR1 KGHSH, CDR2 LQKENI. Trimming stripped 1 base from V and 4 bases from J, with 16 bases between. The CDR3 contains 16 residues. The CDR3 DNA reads TGTGCCAGCTCACCACAGCCGTTTTCGGGTGTAGAGACCCAGTACTTC. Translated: CASSPQPFSGVETQYF.

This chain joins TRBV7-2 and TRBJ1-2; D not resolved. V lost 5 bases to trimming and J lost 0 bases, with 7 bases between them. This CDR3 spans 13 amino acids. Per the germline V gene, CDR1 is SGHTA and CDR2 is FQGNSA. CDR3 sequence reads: CASSPESNYGYTF. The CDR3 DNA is TGTGCCAGCAGCCCTGAGTCTAACTATGGCTACACCTTC.

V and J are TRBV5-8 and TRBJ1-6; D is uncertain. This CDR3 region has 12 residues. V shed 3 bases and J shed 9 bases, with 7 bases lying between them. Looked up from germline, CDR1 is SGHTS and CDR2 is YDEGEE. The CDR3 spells CASSWPPSPLHF. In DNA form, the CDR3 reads TGTGCCAGCAGCTGGCCCCCTTCACCCCTCCACTTT.

The CDR3 bases are TGTGCCAGCAGCCCTCAGGTCCCCGGCACCGCGTACTTC. Protein product: CASSPQVPGTAYF. The chain recombines TRBV2 with TRBJ2-5; D not resolved. V lost 6 bases, J lost 13 bases, and 21 bases lay in between. The CDR3 spans 13 residues. CDR1 and CDR2 from the germline V gene are SNHLY and FYNNEI.

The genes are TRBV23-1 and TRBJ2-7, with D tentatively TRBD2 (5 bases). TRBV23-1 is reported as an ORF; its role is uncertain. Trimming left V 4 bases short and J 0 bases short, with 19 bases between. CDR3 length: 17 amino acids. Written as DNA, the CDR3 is TGCGCCAGCAGTCCCAATCGGGCTAGCTACTTCTCCTACGAGCAGTACTTC. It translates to CASSPNRASYFSYEQYF.

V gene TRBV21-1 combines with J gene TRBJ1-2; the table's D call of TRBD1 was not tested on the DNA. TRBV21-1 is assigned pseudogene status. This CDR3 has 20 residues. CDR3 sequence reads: CARPGQGRSSGTVHNYGYTF. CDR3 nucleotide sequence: TGTGCCAGACCGGGACAGGGAAGAAGTAGTGGGACAGTTCATAACTATGGCTACACCTTC.

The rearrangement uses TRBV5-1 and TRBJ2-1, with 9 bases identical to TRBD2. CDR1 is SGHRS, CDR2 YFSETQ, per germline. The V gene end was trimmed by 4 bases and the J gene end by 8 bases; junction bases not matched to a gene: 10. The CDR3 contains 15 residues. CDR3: CASSTIAGERDEQFF. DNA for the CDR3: TGCGCCAGCAGCACCATAGCGGGAGAGAGAGATGAGCAGTTCTTC.

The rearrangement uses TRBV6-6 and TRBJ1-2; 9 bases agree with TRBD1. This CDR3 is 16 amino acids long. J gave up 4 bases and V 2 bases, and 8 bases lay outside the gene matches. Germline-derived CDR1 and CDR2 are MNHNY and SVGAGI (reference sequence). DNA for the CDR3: TGTGCCAGCAGTTACGAAGGACAGGGGAGAGGCTATGGCTACACCTTC. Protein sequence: CASSYEGQGRGYGYTF.

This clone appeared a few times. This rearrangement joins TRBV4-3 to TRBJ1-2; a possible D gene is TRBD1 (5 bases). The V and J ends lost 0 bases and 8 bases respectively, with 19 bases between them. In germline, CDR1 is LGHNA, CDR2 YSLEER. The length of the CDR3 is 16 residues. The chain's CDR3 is CASSQDHVQGLRGYTF. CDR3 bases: TGCGCCAGCAGCCAAGATCACGTCCAGGGCCTCCGAGGCTACACCTTC.

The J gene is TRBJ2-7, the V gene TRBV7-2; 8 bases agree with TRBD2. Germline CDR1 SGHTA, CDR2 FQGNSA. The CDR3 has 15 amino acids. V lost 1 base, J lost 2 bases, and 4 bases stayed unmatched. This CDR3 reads CASSLEAGVTYEQYF. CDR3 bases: TGTGCCAGCAGCTTAGAAGCGGGAGTAACCTACGAGCAGTACTTC.

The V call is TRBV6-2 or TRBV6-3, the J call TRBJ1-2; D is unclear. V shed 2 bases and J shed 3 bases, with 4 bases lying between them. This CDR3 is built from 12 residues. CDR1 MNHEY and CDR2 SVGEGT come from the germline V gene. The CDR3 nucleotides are TGTGCCAGCAGTTACAGAGACTATGGCTACACCTTC. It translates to CASSYRDYGYTF.

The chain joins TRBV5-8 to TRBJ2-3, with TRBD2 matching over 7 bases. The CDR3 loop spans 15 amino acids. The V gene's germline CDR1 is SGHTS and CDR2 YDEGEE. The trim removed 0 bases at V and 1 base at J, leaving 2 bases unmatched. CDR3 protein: CASSLGLAGTDTQYF. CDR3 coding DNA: TGTGCCAGCAGCTTGGGGCTAGCGGGCACAGATACGCAGTATTTT.

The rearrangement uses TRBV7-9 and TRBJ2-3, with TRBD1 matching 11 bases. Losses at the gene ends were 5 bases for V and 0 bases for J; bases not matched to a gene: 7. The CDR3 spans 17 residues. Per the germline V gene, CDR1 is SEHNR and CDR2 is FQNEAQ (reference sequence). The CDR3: CASSRGQGVSSTDTQYF. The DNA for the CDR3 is TGTGCCAGCAGCAGGGGACAGGGGGTTTCGAGCACAGATACGCAGTATTTT.